The text below deals with one T cell receptor (beta chain). Its antigen is as yet unknown. The PCR used 60 Vbeta and 13 Jbeta primers. Profiling relied on immunoSEQ multiplex PCR, and the TCRdb table lists in-frame clones only, not all of them. The data contain about 190,000 clones, about four fifths of them singletons. The data were taken from a study of cytomegalovirus exposure and HLA in healthy donors. The ends were cut back, 1 base at V and 4 bases at J, with 5 bases in the middle. The CDR3 totals 12 residues. Germline-derived CDR1 and CDR2 are SGHTA and FQGNSA. Overall study findings and caveats: CMV serostatus alone was available as immune exposure information. The presence/absence work took it that sequencing depth was about the same across donors.

This receptor was taken from a boy aged 5-17 years in good health and CMV-seronegative. The source material was PBMCs. V and J are TRBV7-2 and TRBJ2-7, with D uncertain. CDR3 sequence: CASSLVLYEQYF. As DNA, the CDR3 is TGTGCCAGCAGCTTAGTCTTGTACGAGCAGTACTTC.